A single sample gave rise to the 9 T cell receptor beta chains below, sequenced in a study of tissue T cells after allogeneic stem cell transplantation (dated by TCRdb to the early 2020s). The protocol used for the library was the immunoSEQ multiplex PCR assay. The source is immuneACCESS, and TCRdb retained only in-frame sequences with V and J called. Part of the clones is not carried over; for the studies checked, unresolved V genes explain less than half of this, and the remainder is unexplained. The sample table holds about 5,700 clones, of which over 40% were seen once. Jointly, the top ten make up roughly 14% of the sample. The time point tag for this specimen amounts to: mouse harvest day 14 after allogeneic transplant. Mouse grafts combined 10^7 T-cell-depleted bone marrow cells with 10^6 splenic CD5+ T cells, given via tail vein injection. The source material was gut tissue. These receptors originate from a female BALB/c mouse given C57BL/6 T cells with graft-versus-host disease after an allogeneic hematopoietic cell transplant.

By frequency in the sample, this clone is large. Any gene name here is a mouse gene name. Incomplete CDR3 DNA: TGTGCCAGCAGCTTAAGACTGGGGGGCTATGAACAGTAC. This sequence encodes CASSLRLGGYEQY. From start to end, the CDR3 is CASSLRLGGYEQYF. This chain uses TRBV3 with TRBJ2-7, with TRBD2 matching 10 bases. With the read ending 1 residue before the CDR3 end, the germline J gene is used to fill in that end. This CDR3 comprises 14 residues. V lost 2 bases, J lost 3 bases, and 1 base stayed unmatched. CDR1 is SNHLY and CDR2 is FYNGKV in the germline V gene (reference sequence).

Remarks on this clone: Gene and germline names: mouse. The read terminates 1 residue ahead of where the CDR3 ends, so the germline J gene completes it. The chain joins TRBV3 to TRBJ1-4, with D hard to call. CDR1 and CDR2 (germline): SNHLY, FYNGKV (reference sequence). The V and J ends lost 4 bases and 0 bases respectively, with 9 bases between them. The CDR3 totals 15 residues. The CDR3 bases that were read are TGTGCCAGCAGCTCCCGGGGAATTTCCAACGAAAGATTATTT. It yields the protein CASSSRGISNERLF. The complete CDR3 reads CASSSRGISNERLFF.

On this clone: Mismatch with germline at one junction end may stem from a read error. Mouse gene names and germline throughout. The covered CDR3 bases are TGTGCTAGCAGTTTGTGGGGGCCGAACTCCGCCTACACC. Residues: CASSLWGPNSAYT. The complete CDR3 protein is CASSLWGPNSAYTF. The genes are TRBV29 and TRBJ1-2, with D perhaps matching TRBD1 (6 bases). Read sequence stops 1 residue before the CDR3 end, and the germline J gene provides the missing end. This CDR3 comprises 14 residues. Germline V gene sequence: CDR1 MSHET, CDR2 SYDVDS.

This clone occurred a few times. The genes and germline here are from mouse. CDR3: CASSPGQSNNQAPLF. CDR3 bases read: TGTGCCAGCAGTCCCGGACAATCTAACAACCAGGCTCCGCTT. The chain uses TRBV15 and TRBJ1-5; TRBD1 is a possible D gene (5 bases). Read sequence stops 1 residue before the CDR3 end, and the germline J gene provides the missing end. Trimming took off 5 bases at V and 0 bases at J, with 11 bases between the two ends. The CDR3 contains 15 residues. In germline, CDR1 is SGHND, CDR2 FRSKSL.

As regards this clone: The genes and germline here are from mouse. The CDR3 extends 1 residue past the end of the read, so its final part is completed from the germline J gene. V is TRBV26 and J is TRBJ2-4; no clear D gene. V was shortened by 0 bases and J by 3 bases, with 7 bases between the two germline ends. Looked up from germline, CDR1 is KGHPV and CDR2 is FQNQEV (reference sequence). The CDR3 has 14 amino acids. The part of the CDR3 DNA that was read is TGTGCCAGCAGTCTGTCGAGGGAACAAAACACCTTGTAC. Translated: CASSLSREQNTLY. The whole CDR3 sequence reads CASSLSREQNTLYF.

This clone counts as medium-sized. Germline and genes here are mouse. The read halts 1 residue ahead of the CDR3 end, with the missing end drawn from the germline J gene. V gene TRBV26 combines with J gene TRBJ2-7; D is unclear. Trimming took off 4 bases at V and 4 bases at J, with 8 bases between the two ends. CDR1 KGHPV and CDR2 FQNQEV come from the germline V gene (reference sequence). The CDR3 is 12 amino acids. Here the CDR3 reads CASSRDKYEQYF. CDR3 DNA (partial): TGTGCCAGCAGTCGCGACAAATATGAACAGTAC.

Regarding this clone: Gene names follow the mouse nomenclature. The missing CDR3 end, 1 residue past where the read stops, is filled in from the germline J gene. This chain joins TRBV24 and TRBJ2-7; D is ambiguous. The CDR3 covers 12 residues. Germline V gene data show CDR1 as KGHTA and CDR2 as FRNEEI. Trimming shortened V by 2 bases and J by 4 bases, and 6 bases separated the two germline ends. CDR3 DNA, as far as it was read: TGTGCCAGCAGTCTGGACTTTTATGAACAGTAC. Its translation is CASSLDFYEQY. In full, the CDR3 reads CASSLDFYEQYF.

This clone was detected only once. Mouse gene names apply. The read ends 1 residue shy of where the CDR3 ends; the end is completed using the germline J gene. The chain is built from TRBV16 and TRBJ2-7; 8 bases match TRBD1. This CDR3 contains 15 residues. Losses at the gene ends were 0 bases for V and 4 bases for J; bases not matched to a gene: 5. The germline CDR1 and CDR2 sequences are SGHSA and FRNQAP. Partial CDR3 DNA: TGTGCAAGCAGCTTAGAGGCAGGGGGCGCTTATGAACAGTAC. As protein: CASSLEAGGAYEQY. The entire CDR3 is CASSLEAGGAYEQYF.

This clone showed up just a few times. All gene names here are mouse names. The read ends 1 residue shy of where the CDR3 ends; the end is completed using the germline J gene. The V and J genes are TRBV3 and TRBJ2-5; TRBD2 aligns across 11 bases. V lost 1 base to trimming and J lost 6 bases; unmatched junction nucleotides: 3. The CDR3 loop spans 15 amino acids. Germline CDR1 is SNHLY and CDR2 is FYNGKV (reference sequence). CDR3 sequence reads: CASSLDWGGADTQYF. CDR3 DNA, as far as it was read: TGTGCCAGCAGCTTAGACTGGGGGGGCGCCGACACCCAGTAC.